This T cell receptor (beta chain) is from a study of blood T cells in healthy people across ages (dated by TCRdb to the mid-2010s). A note on the overall study: In model experiments, template switching captured roughly one uniquely barcoded TCR beta cDNA molecule for every two T cells. To track age-related changes in TCR beta repertoire diversity, the study relied on deep sequencing normalized with unique cDNA molecular identifiers. Four age groups were formed from the donors: young (average about 16 years), middle-aged (around 41), aged (more than 55) and long-lived (about 80). For two donors (one aged 18 to 30 and one aged 80 or older), the study analyzed two additional independent replicas of 1 million unique cDNA reads from the same blood draw.

The roughly 39 donors, aged about 6 to 95 years, were systemically healthy Caucasian individuals from Russia. Around 10 milliliters of peripheral blood were drawn from each donor into EDTA-treated Vacutainer tubes. Ficoll-Paque density-gradient centrifugation was used to isolate PBMCs, with at least 6 million per sample. Trizol reagent was used to extract total RNA from the PBMCs, yielding at least 5 micrograms per sample. The percentages of naive CD45RAhigh/CD27high T cells were determined by flow cytometry on a PBMC aliquot from every donor. Turning to this clonotype: This clone's antigen is unknown. No base qualities exist here, and no much larger clone lies one base off it.

Receptors were amplified or captured by 5' RACE. The sample was run on an Illumina HiSeq 2500. The second PCR ran for about 6 to 12 cycles and used a J-beta primer mix along with a sample-barcoded 5' primer. A template-switch 5' adaptor carrying 12 random nucleotides introduced a unique molecular identifier onto each TCR beta cDNA molecule. Each sample yielded at least 2.5 million CDR3-containing paired-end reads. The Mint cDNA synthesis kit, primed by a TRBC-specific oligonucleotide, was used to synthesize first-strand cDNA from all RNA. Following uracil-DNA glycosylase treatment, all cDNA underwent a first 18-cycle PCR with the universal primers M1SS and BC2_uni_R. Concerning the study's data processing: Each sample was normalized by randomly selecting 1 million high-quality reads, each carrying a distinct molecular identifier. Reads sharing molecular identifiers were discarded rather than binned into consensus sequences. MiTCR, set to a Q25 quality threshold and the strictest error-elimination algorithm, was used for CDR3 identification, clonotype clustering and error correction. A nonparametric unseen species model with Euler transformation was used to estimate lower-bound total TCR beta diversity. TCRdb reran the public reads through fastp at Q25 and MiXCR, keeping productive beta chains. Each CDR3 protein gets just one entry, which takes the most common genes and DNA from the rows behind it. Clone size and V and J calls follow TCRdb, not the original study. This sample lists roughly 800,000 distinct CDR3 sequences; 25% were detected once. The ten largest clones add up to under 4% of the sample.

Overall study outcomes, separate from this receptor: There was a strong correlation between observed TCR beta diversity and the percentage of naive T cells measured by flow cytometry. Since profiling was done on bulk unsorted PBMCs, naive and antigen-experienced compartments could not be conclusively compared. Compared with the aged group, the long-lived group had more naive CD4+ T cells, fewer expanded clones and increased TCR diversity, a pattern suggesting age selection. Estimates of total diversity from one million sequenced T cells were regarded as lower bounds and underestimates. As age increased, observed TCR beta diversity per million T cells dropped in a roughly linear way, and a significant reduction was already evident by age approximately 40. Because donor CMV infection status was unknown, age-related changes in expanded clonotypes were potentially confounded.

V lost 5 bases and J lost 5 bases, and the count of bases not matched to a germline gene is 8. Counted from cysteine to phenylalanine, this CDR3 has 16 amino acids. Here the CDR3 DNA is all that survives: 48 bases in frame from base 1. The same specimen was also included in a second study, on T cells of mothers and their children. From the second report: Nine systemically healthy Caucasian individuals served as donors, namely three mothers together with their six children. cDNA synthesis used all of the extracted RNA, with 1.5 ug of RNA in each 15 ul reaction. In the second PCR, the M1S primer introduced both the sample barcodes and 2-4 random nucleotides. Over 8 million TCR beta CDR3 reads were obtained for each mother, and approximately 3.2 million reads were obtained for each child. Thymic selection shapes the output of TCR recombination in a similar way in related and unrelated pairs, and inherited differences have a minor effect. Related mother-child pairs always showed normalized repertoire overlap that was slightly higher than in unrelated mother-child pairs, though the difference was never significant. No persistent microchimeric T cell clones were found, with a detection sensitivity of approximately 110 clones per million clonotypes. Deep NGS was used in the study to compare the TCR beta repertoires of mothers and children and to look for features that separate related mother-child pairs from unrelated individuals. Mothers averaged approximately 40 +/- 4 years of age and children averaged about 10 +/- 4 years. After adapters were ligated using NEBNext reagents, the libraries underwent 100+100 nt paired-end sequencing on an Illumina HiSeq 2000. Mother and child libraries were prepared a month apart and sequenced in separate runs to prevent cross-contamination. Each donor had between about 450,000 and 2,100,000 distinct TCR beta clonotypes identified. Naive TCR beta clonotypes were estimated from low-frequency clonotypes matched to each donor's FACS-determined naive share, without sorting.

The receptor's source is a boy younger than 18 in good health. The sequence is built from TRBV12-3 or TRBV12-4 and TRBJ2-3, and 12 junctional nucleotides match TRBD1. The source material was blood. Here the CDR3 is given as CASSHGDRGHRDTQYF. Here is the DNA: TGTGCCAGCAGTCACGGGGACAGGGGGCATAGAGATACGCAGTATTTT.